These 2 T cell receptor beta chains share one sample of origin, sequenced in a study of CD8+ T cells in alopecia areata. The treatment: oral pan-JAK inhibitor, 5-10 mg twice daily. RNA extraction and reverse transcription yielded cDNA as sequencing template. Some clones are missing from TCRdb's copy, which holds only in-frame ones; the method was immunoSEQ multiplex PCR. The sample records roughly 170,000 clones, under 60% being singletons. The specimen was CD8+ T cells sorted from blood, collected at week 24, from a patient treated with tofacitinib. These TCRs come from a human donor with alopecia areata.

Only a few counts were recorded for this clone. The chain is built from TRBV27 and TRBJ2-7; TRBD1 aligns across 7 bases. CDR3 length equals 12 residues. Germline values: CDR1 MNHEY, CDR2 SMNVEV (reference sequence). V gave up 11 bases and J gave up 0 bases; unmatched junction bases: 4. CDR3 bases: TGTGCCGCCTGGACAGGCTCCTACGAGCAGTACTTC. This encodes CAAWTGSYEQYF.

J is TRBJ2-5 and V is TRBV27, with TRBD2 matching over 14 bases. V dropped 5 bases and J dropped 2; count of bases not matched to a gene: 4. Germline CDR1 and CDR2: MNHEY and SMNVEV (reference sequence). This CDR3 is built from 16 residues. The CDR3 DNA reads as TGTGCCAGCAGTCTGGGGACTAGCGGGGGACAAGAGACCCAGTACTTC. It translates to CASSLGTSGGQETQYF.